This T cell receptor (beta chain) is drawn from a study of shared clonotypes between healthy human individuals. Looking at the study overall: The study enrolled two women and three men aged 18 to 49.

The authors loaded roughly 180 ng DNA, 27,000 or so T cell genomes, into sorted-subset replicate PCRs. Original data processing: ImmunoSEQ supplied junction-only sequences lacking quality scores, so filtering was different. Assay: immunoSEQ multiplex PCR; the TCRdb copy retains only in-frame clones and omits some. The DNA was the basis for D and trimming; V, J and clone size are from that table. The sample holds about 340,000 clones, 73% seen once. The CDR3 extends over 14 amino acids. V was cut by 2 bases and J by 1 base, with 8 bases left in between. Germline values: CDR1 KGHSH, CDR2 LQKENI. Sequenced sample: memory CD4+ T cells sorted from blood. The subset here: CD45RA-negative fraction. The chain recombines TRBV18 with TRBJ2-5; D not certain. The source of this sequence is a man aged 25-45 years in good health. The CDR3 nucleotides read TGTGCCAGCTCACCATCGAAAGTCCAAGAGACCCAGTACTTC. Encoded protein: CASSPSKVQETQYF. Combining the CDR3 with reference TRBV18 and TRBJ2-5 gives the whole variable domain NAGVMQNPRHLVRRRGQEARLRCSPMKGHSHVYWYRQLPEEGLKFMVYLQKENIIDESGMPKERFSAEFPKEGPSILRIQQVVRGDSAAYFCASSPSKVQETQYFGPGTRLLVL.